These 14 T cell receptor beta chains originate from one sample sequenced in a study of blood T cells in healthy people across ages. Combining a sample-barcoded 5' primer with a J-beta primer mix, a second PCR ran for roughly 7 to 12 cycles. TCRdb ran MiXCR on the 5' RACE reads and lists one entry per CDR3 protein. This sample yields 540,000 or so distinct CDR3 sequences, of which 25% to 30% are seen a single time; under 20% belongs to the top ten. Sequencing used blood. These receptors were taken from a woman aged 70-85 years in good health.

The chain couples TRBV5-1 to TRBJ2-7; 9 bases are shared with TRBD1. Looked up from germline, CDR1 is SGHRS and CDR2 is YFSETQ. The CDR3 sequence is 13 residues long. V lost 4 bases, J lost 7 bases, and 6 bases stayed unmatched. The CDR3 bases are TGCGCCAGCAGCGTGGACAGGGGTGGAGAGCAGTACTTC. Its protein is CASSVDRGGEQYF.

This clonotype was seen repeatedly, ten times or more. The rearrangement joins TRBV27 to TRBJ2-5; D remains unclear. The CDR3 contains 13 residues. Germline CDR1 reads MNHEY; CDR2 reads SMNVEV (reference sequence). Trimming stripped 4 bases from V and 0 bases from J, with 6 bases between. In DNA form, the CDR3 reads TGTGCCAGCAGTTCATCGTACCAAGAGACCCAGTACTTC. This sequence encodes CASSSSYQETQYF.

The chain is built from TRBV4-2 and TRBJ1-1; D unclear. Trimming shortened V by 9 bases and J by 0 bases, and 11 bases separated the two germline ends. The CDR3 loop spans 13 amino acids. Germline-derived CDR1 and CDR2 are LGHNA and YNFKEQ. DNA of the CDR3: TGTGCCAGTCAGAACGAATTGAACACTGAAGCTTTCTTT. Its translation: CASQNELNTEAFF.

The chain uses TRBV6-2 or TRBV6-3 and TRBJ2-3; TRBD1 aligns across 9 bases. Germline V gene data show CDR1 as MNHEY and CDR2 as SVGEGT. The V segment lost 5 bases and the J segment 4 bases; nucleotides outside the gene matches: 7. The CDR3 runs to 15 residues. Here the CDR3 DNA reads TGTGCCAGCAGTCTCGGACAGGGGAGATCAGATACGCAGTATTTT. It specifies CASSLGQGRSDTQYF.

The J gene is TRBJ2-5, the V gene TRBV14; the D call may be TRBD1 or TRBD2 (5 bases each). The CDR3 is 15 residues long. V shed 4 bases and J shed 4 bases, with 16 bases lying between them. From germline, CDR1 is SGHDN and CDR2 FVKESK. This chain's CDR3 is CASSRPRVGRETQYF. The CDR3 DNA follows: TGTGCCAGCAGCCGACCCAGGGTAGGGAGAGAGACCCAGTACTTC.

The rearrangement uses TRBV4-2 and TRBJ1-1; the D gene is possibly TRBD1 (6 bases). The CDR3 has 13 residues. In germline, CDR1 is LGHNA, CDR2 YNFKEQ. V gave up 1 base and J gave up 8 bases, with 11 bases separating them. CDR3 residues: CASSQVTGQEAFF. CDR3 in DNA: TGTGCCAGCAGCCAAGTGACGGGACAAGAAGCTTTCTTT.

V usage is TRBV6-5 and J usage is TRBJ2-7; 9 nucleotides match TRBD1. J gave up 3 bases and V 0 bases, and 3 bases lay outside the gene matches. This CDR3 is 15 amino acids long. Germline V gene lookup returns CDR1 MNHEY and CDR2 SVGAGI. CDR3 loop: CASSYSAGQGYEQYF. The CDR3 DNA reads as TGTGCCAGCAGTTACTCGGCGGGACAGGGCTACGAGCAGTACTTC.

The J gene is TRBJ2-5, the V gene TRBV7-2; 9 bases map to TRBD2. CDR3 length equals 17 residues. The germline CDR1 and CDR2 sequences are SGHTA and FQGNSA. V was pared by 0 bases and J by 7 bases, with 12 bases of the junction left unmatched. CDR3 residues: CASSLALQRGVTGTQYF. CDR3 coding DNA: TGTGCCAGCAGCTTAGCGCTACAGCGGGGGGTGACGGGGACCCAGTACTTC. The entire variable domain, with the rest obtained from reference TRBV7-2 and TRBJ2-5, is as follows: GAGVSQSPSNKVTEKGKDVELRCDPISGHTALYWYRQSLGQGLEFLIYFQGNSAPDKSGLPSDRFSAERTGGSVSTLTIQRTQQEDSAVYLCASSLALQRGVTGTQYFGPGTRLLVL.

The chain couples TRBV6-6 to TRBJ2-5; no clear D gene. V lost 2 bases to trimming and J lost 3 bases, with 10 bases between them. Germline CDR1 is MNHNY and CDR2 is SVGAGI (reference sequence). This CDR3 is built from 14 residues. DNA of the CDR3: TGTGCCAGCAGTTACACAGCACTCGAAGAGACCCAGTACTTC. Its translation: CASSYTALEETQYF.

A remark on this clonotype: No conserved phenylalanine or tryptophan ends this CDR3, so it is likely a read error. The V gene is TRBV5-1, the J gene TRBJ1-1; D is unclear. Per germline, CDR1 SGHRS and CDR2 YFSETQ. The CDR3 consists of 13 residues. V was clipped by 4 bases and J by 3 bases, with 10 bases between them. The DNA of the CDR3 is TGCGCCAGCAGCCCGGACCACGACACTGAAGCTTTCTTA. It codes for CASSPDHDTEAFL.

The sample holds a few counts of this clonotype. The chain employs TRBV6-6 and TRBJ1-3; 7 bases align to TRBD1. This CDR3 is built from 16 residues. Per germline, CDR1 MNHNY and CDR2 SVGAGI (reference sequence). V gave up 5 bases and J gave up 4 bases; unmatched junction bases: 11. CDR3 coding DNA: TGTGCCAGCAGTACCCAGGGGGGAGGGACGGGAAACACCATATATTTT. It yields the protein CASSTQGGGTGNTIYF.

CDR3 sequence: CASSDPDFSGANVLTF. CDR3 sequence (DNA): TGTGCCAGCAGTGACCCCGACTTCTCTGGGGCCAACGTCCTGACTTTC. The chain links TRBV6-2 or TRBV6-3 to TRBJ2-6; D unclear. The germline CDR1 and CDR2 sequences are MNHEY and SVGEGT. CDR3 length: 16 amino acids. V lost 5 bases and J lost 0, with 11 bases in between.

This clonotype was found once. The CDR3 bases are TGCGCCAGCAGCAGAGGGGCCAGCGGGGGAGGTGATACGCAGTATTTT. This codes for CASSRGASGGGDTQYF. The chain uses TRBV5-1 and TRBJ2-3, with 8 bases aligning to TRBD2. The V segment lost 4 bases and the J segment 6 bases; nucleotides outside the gene matches: 13. Germline lookup yields CDR1 SGHRS and CDR2 YFSETQ. CDR3 length equals 16 residues.

The chain carries TRBV5-1 and TRBJ1-2; D perhaps matches TRBD1 (5 bases). CDR1 and CDR2 from the germline V gene are SGHRS and YFSETQ. This CDR3 comprises 14 residues. V gave up 4 bases and J gave up 3 bases, with 13 bases separating them. As DNA, the CDR3 is TGCGCCAGCAGCGGGGACCCCGCGGACTATGGCTACACCTTC. This translates into CASSGDPADYGYTF.